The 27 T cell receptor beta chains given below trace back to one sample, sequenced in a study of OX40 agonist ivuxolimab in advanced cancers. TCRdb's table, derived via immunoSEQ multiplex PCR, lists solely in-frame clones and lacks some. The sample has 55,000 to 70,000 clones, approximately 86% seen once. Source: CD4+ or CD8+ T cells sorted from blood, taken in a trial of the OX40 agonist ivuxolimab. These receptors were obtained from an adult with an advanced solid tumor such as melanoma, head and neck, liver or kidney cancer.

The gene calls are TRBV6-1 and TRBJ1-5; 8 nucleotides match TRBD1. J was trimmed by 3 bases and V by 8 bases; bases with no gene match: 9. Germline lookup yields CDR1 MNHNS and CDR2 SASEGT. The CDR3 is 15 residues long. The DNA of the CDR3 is TGTGCCAGCCTCAGACAGGGGCATTTCAATCAGCCCCAGCATTTT. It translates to CASLRQGHFNQPQHF.

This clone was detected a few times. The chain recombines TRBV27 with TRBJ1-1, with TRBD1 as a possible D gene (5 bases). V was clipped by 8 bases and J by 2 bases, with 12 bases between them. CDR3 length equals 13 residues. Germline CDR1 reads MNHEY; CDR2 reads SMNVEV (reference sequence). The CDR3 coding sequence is TGTGCCAGCCGCAGAGACAGTAACACTGAAGCTTTCTTT. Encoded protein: CASRRDSNTEAFF.

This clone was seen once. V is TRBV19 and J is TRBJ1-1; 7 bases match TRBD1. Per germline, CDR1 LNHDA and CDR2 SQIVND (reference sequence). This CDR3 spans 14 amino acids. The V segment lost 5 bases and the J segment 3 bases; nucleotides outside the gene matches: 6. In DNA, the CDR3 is TGTGCCAGTAGTCGCGACAGGGATGACACTGAAGCTTTCTTT. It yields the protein CASSRDRDDTEAFF.

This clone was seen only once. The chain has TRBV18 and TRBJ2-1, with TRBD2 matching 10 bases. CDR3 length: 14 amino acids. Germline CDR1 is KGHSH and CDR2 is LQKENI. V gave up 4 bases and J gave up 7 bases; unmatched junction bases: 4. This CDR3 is CASSRAGLANEQFF. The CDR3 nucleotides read TGTGCCAGCTCACGCGCGGGACTAGCGAATGAGCAGTTCTTC.

The CDR3 loop is CASSEMAYTEAFF. DNA of the CDR3: TGTGCCAGCAGTGAAATGGCTTACACTGAAGCTTTCTTT. The chain combines TRBV6-1 with TRBJ1-1; no firm D call. CDR1 is MNHNS and CDR2 is SASEGT in the germline V gene. CDR3 size: 13 residues. With 2 bases removed from V and 3 bases from J, the gap between germline ends came to 7 bases.

CDR3 bases: TGTGCCAGCTCTGTACTAGCGGGGGACCAAGAGACCCAGTACTTC. It yields the protein CASSVLAGDQETQYF. The chain uses TRBV18 and TRBJ2-5, with 11 bases lining up with TRBD2. The CDR3 is 15 amino acids. Germline assignment: CDR1 KGHSH and CDR2 LQKENI. J was trimmed by 0 bases and V by 6 bases; bases with no gene match: 3.

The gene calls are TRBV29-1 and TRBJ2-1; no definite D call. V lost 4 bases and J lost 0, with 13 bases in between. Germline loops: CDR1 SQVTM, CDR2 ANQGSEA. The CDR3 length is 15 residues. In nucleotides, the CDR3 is TGCAGCGTTGCGGACGGCCCGAGCTCCTACAATGAGCAGTTCTTC. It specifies CSVADGPSSYNEQFF.

The CDR3 region has the DNA TGTGCCAGTAGTATCGGGACAGGGGAGGACTATGGCTACACCTTC. It codes for CASSIGTGEDYGYTF. V and J are TRBV19 and TRBJ1-2, with TRBD1 matching over 10 bases. Per germline, CDR1 LNHDA and CDR2 SQIVND (reference sequence). The CDR3 loop spans 15 amino acids. J was trimmed by 3 bases and V by 3 bases; bases with no gene match: 4.

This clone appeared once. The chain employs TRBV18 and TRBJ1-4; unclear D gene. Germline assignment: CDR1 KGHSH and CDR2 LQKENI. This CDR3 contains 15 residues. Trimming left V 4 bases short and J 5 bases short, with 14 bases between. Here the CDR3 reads CASSHFLTPNEKLFF. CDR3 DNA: TGTGCCAGCTCACACTTTCTAACGCCAAATGAAAAACTGTTTTTT.

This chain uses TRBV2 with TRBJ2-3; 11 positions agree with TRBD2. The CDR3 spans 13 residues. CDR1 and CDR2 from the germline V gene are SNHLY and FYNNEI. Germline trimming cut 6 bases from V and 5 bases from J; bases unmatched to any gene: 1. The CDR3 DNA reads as TGTGCCAGCAGGGGACTAGCGGTAGATACGCAGTATTTT. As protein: CASRGLAVDTQYF.

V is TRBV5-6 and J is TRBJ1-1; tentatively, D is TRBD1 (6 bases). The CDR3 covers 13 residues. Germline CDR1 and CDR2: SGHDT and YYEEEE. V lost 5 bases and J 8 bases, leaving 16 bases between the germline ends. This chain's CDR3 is CASRLTGRSEAFF. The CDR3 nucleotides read TGTGCCAGCAGACTTACAGGGAGGAGCGAAGCTTTCTTT.

As DNA, the CDR3 is TGTGCCACCCCTAGGGTAGGGGAGACCAATGAGCAGTTCTTC. Its protein product is CATPRVGETNEQFF. The chain carries TRBV25-1 and TRBJ2-1; D tentatively fits TRBD1 or TRBD2 (5 bases each). The germline V gene encodes CDR1 MGHDK and CDR2 SYGVNS. V was trimmed by 10 bases and J by 6 bases, leaving 19 bases between them. The CDR3 extends over 14 amino acids.

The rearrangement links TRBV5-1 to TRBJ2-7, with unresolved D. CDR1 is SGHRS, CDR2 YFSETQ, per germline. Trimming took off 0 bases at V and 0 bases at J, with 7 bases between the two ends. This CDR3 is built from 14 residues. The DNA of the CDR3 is TGCGCCAGCAGCTTGGATGTACCCTCCTACGAGCAGTACTTC. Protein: CASSLDVPSYEQYF.

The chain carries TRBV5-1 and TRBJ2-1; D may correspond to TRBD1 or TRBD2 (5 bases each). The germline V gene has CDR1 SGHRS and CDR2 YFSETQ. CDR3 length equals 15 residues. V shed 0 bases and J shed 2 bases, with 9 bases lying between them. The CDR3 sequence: CASSLAVGAYNEQFF. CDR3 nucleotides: TGCGCCAGCAGCTTGGCCGTGGGGGCCTACAATGAGCAGTTCTTC.

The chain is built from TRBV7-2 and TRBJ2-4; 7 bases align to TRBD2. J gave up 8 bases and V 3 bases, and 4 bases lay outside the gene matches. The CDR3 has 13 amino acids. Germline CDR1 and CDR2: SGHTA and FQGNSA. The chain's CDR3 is CASSFSGSDIQYF. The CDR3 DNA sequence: TGTGCCAGCAGCTTTAGCGGGTCGGACATTCAGTACTTC. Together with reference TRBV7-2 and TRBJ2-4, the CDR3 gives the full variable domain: GAGVSQSPSNKVTEKGKDVELRCDPISGHTALYWYRQSLGQGLEFLIYFQGNSAPDKSGLPSDRFSAERTGGSVSTLTIQRTQQEDSAVYLCASSFSGSDIQYFGAGTRLSVL.

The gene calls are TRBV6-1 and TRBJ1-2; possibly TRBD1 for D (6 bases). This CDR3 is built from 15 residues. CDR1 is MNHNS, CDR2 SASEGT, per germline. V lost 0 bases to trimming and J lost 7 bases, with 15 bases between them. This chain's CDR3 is CASSEAGTPPLGYTF. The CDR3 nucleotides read TGTGCCAGCAGTGAAGCGGGGACACCTCCTCTTGGCTACACCTTC.

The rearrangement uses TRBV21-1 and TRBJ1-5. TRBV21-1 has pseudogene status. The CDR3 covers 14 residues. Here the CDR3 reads CASRKEGRNQPQHF. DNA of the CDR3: TGTGCCAGCAGAAAAGAAGGGCGAAATCAGCCCCAGCATTTT.

The DNA for the CDR3 is TGTGCCAGCCAAAAGGGGTCAACAAGGGGAGAGACCCAGTACTTC. Translated: CASQKGSTRGETQYF. The chain couples TRBV5-8 to TRBJ2-5; possible D gene TRBD1, 5 bases. The CDR3 is 15 residues long. V lost 7 bases and J lost 4, with 20 bases in between. Germline-derived CDR1 and CDR2 are SGHTS and YDEGEE.

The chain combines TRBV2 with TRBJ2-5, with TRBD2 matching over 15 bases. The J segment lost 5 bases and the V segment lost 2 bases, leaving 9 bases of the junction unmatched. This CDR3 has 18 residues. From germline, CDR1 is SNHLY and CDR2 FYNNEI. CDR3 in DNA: TGTGCCAGCAGTGAACCTGGACTAGCGGGGGGGCGAGCGGAGACCCAGTACTTC. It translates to CASSEPGLAGGRAETQYF.

The CDR3 loop reads CASSLGLPNTGELFF. CDR3 nucleotides: TGTGCCAGCAGCTTAGGACTACCCAACACCGGGGAGCTGTTTTTT. This sequence joins TRBV11-3 and TRBJ2-2; a weak D match, TRBD2 (5 bases). Trimming took 1 base from V and 2 from J, leaving 8 bases between them. Germline V gene data show CDR1 as SGHNT and CDR2 as YENEEA. The CDR3 length is 15 residues.

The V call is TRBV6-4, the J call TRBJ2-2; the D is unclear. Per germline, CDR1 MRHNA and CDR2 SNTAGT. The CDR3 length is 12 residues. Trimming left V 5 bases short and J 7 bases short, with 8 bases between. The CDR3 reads CASSRHGGELFF. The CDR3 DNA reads TGTGCCAGCAGTCGACACGGCGGGGAGCTGTTTTTT.

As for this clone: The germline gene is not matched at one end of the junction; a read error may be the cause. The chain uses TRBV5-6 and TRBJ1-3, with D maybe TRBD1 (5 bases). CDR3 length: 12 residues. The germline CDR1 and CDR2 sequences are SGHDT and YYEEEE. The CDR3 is CASSSGPLGWHF. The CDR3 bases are TGTGCCAGCAGCTCGGGACCTCTCGGGTGGCATTTT. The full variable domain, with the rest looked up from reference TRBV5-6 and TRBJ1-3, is DAGVTQSPTHLIKTRGQQVTLRCSPKSGHDTVSWYQQALGQGPQFIFQYYEEEERQRGNFPDRFSGHQFPNYSSELNVNALLLGDSALYLCASSSGPLGWHFGEGSWLTVV.

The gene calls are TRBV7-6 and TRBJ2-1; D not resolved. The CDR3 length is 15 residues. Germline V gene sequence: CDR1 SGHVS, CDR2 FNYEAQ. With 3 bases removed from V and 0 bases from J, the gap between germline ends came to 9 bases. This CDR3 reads CASSFRLSSYNEQFF. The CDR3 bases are TGTGCCAGCAGCTTTAGGCTGAGCTCCTACAATGAGCAGTTCTTC.

The CDR3 nucleotides are TGTGCCAGCAGCCCGGGCGCCCAACTAGCCAAAAACATTCAGTACTTC. Translating it yields CASSPGAQLAKNIQYF. The genes are TRBV11-2 and TRBJ2-4; D call uncertain. The CDR3 length is 16 residues. With 5 bases removed from V and 0 bases from J, the gap between germline ends came to 14 bases. CDR1 and CDR2 (germline): SGHAT, FQNNGV.

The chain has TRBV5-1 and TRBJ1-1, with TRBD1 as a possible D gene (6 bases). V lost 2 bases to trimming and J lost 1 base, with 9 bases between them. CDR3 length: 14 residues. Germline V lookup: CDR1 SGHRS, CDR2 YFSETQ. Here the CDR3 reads CASSFDRWNTEAFF. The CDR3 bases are TGCGCCAGCAGCTTCGACAGGTGGAACACTGAAGCTTTCTTT.

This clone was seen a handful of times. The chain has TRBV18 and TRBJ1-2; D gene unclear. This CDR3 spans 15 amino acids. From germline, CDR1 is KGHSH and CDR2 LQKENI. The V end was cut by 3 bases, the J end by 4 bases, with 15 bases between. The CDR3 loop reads CASSPGQLQAYGYTF. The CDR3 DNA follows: TGTGCCAGCTCACCGGGTCAGCTACAAGCCTATGGCTACACCTTC.

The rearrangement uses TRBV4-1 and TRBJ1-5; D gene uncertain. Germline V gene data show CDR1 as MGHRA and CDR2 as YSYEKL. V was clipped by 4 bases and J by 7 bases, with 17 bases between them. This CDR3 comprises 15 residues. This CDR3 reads CASSRWQVLGQPQHF. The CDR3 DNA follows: TGCGCCAGCAGCCGCTGGCAGGTTCTAGGACAGCCCCAGCATTTT.